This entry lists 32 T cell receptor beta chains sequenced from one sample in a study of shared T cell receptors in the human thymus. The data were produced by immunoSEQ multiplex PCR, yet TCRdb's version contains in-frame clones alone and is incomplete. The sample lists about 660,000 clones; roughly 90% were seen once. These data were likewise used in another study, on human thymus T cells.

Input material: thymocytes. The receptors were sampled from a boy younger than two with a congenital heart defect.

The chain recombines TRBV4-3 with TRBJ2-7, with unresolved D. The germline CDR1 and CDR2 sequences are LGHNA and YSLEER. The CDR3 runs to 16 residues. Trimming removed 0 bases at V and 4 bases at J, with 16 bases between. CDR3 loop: CASSQDRGTELYEQYF. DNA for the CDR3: TGCGCCAGCAGCCAAGATAGAGGCACGGAGCTTTACGAGCAGTACTTC.

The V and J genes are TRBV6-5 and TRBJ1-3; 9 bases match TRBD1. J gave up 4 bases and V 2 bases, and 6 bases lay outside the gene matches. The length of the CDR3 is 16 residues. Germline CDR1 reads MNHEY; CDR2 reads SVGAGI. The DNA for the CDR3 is TGTGCCAGCAGTTACCGAACAGGGGGCTCGGGAAACACCATATATTTT. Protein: CASSYRTGGSGNTIYF.

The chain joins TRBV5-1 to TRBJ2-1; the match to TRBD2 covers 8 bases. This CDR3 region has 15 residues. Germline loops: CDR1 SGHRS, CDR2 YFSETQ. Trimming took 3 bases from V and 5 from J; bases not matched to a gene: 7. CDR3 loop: CASSSSGLVDNEQFF. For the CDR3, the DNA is TGCGCCAGCAGCTCGTCGGGACTAGTAGACAATGAGCAGTTCTTC.

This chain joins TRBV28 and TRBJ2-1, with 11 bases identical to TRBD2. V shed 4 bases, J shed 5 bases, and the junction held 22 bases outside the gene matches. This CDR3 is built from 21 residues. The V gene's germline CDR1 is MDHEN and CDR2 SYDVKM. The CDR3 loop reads CASSWVAGGTSGRVEDNEQFF. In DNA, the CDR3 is TGTGCCAGCAGTTGGGTAGCGGGGGGCACTAGCGGGAGAGTGGAGGACAATGAGCAGTTCTTC. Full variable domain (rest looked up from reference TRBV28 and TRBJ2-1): DVKVTQSSRYLVKRTGEKVFLECVQDMDHENMFWYRQDPGLGLRLIYFSYDVKMKEKGDIPEGYSVSREKKERFSLILESASTNQTSMYLCASSWVAGGTSGRVEDNEQFFGPGTRLTVL.

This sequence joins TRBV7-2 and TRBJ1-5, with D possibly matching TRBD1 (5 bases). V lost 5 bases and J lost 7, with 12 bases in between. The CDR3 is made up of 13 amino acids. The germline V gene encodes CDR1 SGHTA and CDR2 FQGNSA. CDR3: CASSPTGGQPQHF. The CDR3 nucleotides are TGTGCCAGCAGCCCGACCGGGGGACAGCCCCAGCATTTT. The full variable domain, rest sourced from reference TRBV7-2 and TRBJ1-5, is GAGVSQSPSNKVTEKGKDVELRCDPISGHTALYWYRQSLGQGLEFLIYFQGNSAPDKSGLPSDRFSAERTGGSVSTLTIQRTQQEDSAVYLCASSPTGGQPQHFGDGTRLSIL.

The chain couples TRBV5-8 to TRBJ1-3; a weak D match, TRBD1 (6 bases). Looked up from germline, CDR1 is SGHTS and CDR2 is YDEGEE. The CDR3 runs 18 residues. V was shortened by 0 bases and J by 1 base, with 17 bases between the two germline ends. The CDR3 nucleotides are TGTGCCAGCAGCTTGGCCTACAGGGAAGGTTCGTCTGGAAACACCATATATTTT. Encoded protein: CASSLAYREGSSGNTIYF.

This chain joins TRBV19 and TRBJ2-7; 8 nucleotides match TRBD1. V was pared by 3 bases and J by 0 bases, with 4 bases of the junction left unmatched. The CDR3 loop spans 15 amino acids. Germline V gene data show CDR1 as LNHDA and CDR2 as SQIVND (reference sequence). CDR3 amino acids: CASSISGQGSYEQYF. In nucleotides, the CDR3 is TGTGCCAGTAGTATTTCCGGACAGGGCTCCTACGAGCAGTACTTC.

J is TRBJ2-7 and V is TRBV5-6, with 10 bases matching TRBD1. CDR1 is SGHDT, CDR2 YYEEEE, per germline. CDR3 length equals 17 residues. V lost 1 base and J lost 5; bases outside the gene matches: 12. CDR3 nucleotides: TGTGCCAGCAGCTTGAATAGGGGCGACAGGGGGCTCCACGAGCAGTACTTC. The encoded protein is CASSLNRGDRGLHEQYF.

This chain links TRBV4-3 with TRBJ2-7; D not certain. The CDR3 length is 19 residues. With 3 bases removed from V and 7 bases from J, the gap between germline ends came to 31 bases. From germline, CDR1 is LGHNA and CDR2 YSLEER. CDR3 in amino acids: CASSHDPPRLREARWEQYF. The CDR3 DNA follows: TGCGCCAGCAGCCACGACCCCCCCCGGCTTCGCGAGGCCCGCTGGGAGCAGTACTTC.

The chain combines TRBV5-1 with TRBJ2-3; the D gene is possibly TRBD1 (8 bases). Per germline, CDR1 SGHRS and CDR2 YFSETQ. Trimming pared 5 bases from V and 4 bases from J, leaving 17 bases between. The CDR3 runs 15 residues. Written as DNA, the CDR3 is TGCGCCAGCAGGCGGGGGACAGGTCTTCCAGATACGCAGTATTTT. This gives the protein CASRRGTGLPDTQYF.

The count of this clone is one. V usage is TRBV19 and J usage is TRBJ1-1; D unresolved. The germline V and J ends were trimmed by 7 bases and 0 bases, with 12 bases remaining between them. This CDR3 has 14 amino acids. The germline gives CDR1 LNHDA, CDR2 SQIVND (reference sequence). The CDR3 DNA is TGTGCCAGTACCCCTAGAGTTCTGAACACTGAAGCTTTCTTT. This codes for CASTPRVLNTEAFF.

The CDR3 DNA follows: TGTGCCAGCAGTGTCTCCCTCACGACTAGCGGGATCTACAATGAGCAGTTCTTC. Residues: CASSVSLTTSGIYNEQFF. J is TRBJ2-1 and V is TRBV2; 11 bases map to TRBD2. This CDR3 comprises 18 residues. Trimming took 4 bases from V and 3 from J; bases not matched to a gene: 11. CDR1 and CDR2 (germline): SNHLY, FYNNEI.

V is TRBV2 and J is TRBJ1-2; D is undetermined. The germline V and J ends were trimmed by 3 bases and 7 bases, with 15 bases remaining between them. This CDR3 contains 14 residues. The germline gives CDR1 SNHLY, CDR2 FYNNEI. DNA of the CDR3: TGTGCCAGCAGTGACAACGGAGTGTCGTGTGGCTACACCTTC. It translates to CASSDNGVSCGYTF.

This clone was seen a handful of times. CDR3 sequence reads: CASRGGQGRGGNTIYF. CDR3 coding DNA: TGTGCCAGCAGGGGCGGACAGGGAAGAGGTGGAAACACCATATATTTT. V and J are TRBV2 and TRBJ1-3, with 8 bases fitting TRBD1. Germline V gives CDR1 SNHLY, CDR2 FYNNEI. The V and J ends lost 6 bases and 3 bases, in that order; junction bases with no gene match: 10. This CDR3 region has 16 residues.

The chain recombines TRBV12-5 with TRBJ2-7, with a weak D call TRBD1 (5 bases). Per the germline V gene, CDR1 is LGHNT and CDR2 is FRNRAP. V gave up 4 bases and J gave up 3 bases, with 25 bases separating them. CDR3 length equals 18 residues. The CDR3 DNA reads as TGTGCTAGTGGTTCCCACCCCGTCGTAGGGGCACGCTACTACGAGCAGTACTTC. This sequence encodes CASGSHPVVGARYYEQYF.

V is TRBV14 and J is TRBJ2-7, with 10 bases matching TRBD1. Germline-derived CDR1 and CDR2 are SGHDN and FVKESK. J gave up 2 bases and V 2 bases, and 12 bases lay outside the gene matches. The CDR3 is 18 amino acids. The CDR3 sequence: CASSQCADRDRGTYEQYF. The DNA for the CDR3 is TGTGCCAGCAGCCAATGTGCCGACCGGGACAGGGGCACCTACGAGCAGTACTTC.

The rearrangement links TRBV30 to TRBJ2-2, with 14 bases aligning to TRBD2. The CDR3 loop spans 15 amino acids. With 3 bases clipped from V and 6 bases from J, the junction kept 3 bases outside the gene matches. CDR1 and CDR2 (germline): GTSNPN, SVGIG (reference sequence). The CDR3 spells CAWSRLAGGAGELFF. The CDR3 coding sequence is TGTGCCTGGAGCCGACTAGCGGGAGGGGCCGGGGAGCTGTTTTTT.

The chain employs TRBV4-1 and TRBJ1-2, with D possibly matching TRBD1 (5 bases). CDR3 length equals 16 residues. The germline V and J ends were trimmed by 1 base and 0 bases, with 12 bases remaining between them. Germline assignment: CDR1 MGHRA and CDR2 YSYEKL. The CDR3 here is CASSQGLAGTNYGYTF. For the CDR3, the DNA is TGCGCCAGCAGCCAAGGGCTGGCAGGGACTAACTATGGCTACACCTTC.

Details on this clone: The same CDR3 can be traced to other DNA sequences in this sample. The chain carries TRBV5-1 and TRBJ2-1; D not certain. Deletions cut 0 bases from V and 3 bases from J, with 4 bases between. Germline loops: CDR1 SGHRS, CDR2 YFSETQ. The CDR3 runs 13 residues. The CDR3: CASSLDGYNEQFF. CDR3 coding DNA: TGCGCCAGCAGCTTGGACGGCTACAATGAGCAGTTCTTC.

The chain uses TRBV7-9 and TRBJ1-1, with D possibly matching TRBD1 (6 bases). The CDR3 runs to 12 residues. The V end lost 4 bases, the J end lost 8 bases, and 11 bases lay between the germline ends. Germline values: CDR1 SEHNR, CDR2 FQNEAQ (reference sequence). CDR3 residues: CASSCPGHEAFF. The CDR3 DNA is TGTGCCAGCAGCTGCCCGGGACACGAAGCTTTCTTT.

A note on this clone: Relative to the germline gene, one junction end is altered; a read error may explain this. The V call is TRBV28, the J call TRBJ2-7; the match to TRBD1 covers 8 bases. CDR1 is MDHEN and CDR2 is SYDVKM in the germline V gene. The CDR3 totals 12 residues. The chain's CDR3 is CASSLWGQEACF. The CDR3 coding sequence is TGTGCCAGCAGTTTATGGGGACAGGAGGCCTGCTTC.

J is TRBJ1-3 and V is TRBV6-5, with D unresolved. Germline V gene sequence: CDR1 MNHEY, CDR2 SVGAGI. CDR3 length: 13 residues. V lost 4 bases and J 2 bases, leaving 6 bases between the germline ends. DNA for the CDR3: TGTGCCAGCAGTTCCCTAACTGGAAACACCATATATTTT. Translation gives CASSSLTGNTIYF.

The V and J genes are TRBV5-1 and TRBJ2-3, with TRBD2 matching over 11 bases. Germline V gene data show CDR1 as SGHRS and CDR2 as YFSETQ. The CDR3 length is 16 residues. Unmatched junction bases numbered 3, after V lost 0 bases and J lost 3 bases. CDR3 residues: CASSLDLAGGTDTQYF. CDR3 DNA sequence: TGCGCCAGCAGCTTGGATCTAGCGGGAGGAACAGATACGCAGTATTTT.

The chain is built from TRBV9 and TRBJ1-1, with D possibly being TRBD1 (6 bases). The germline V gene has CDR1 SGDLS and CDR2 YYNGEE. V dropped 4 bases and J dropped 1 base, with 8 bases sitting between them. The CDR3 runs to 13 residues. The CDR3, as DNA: TGTGCCAGCAGCTCCAGGGGGAACACTGAAGCTTTCTTT. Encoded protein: CASSSRGNTEAFF.

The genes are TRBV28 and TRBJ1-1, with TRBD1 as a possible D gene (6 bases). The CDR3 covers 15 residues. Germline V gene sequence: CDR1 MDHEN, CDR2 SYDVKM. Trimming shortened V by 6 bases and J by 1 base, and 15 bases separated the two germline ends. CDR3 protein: CASSFIRGRNTEAFF. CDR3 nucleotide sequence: TGTGCCAGCAGCTTTATAAGGGGGAGGAACACTGAAGCTTTCTTT.

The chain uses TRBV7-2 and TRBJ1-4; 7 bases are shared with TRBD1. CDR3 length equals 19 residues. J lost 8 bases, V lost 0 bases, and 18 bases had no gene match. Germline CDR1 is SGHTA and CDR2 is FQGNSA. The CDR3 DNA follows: TGTGCCAGCAGCTTAGCCGCCGCGGGACAGCCCAACATGTGGGAAAAACTGTTTTTT. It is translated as CASSLAAAGQPNMWEKLFF.

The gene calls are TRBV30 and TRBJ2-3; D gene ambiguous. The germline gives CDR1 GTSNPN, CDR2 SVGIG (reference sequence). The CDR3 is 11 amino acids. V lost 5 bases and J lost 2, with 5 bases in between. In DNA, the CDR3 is TGTGCCTGGTCTTACACAGATACGCAGTATTTT. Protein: CAWSYTDTQYF. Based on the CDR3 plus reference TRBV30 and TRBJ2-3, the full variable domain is SQTIHQWPATLVQPVGSPLSLECTVEGTSNPNLYWYRQAAGRGLQLLFYSVGIGQISSEVPQNLSASRPQDRQFILSSKKLLLSDSGFYLCAWSYTDTQYFGPGTRLTVL.

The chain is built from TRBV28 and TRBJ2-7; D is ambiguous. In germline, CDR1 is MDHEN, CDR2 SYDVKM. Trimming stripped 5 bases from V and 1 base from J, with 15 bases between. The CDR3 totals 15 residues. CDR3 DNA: TGTGCCAGCAGTCTTGACAAATTTATTTCCTACGAGCAGTACTTC. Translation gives CASSLDKFISYEQYF.

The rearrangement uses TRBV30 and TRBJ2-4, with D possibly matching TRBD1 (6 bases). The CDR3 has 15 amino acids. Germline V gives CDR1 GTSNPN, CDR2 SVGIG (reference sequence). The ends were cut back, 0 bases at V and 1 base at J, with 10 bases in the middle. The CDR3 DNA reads TGTGCCTGGAGTGTAGGGGGTAGCGCCAAAAACATTCAGTACTTC. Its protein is CAWSVGGSAKNIQYF.

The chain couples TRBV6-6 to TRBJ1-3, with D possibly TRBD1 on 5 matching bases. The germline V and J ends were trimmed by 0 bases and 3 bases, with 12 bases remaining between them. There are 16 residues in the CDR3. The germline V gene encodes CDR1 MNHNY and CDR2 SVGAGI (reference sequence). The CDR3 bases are TGTGCCAGCAGTTACTCCCCGGGGGAAAGTGGAAACACCATATATTTT. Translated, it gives CASSYSPGESGNTIYF.

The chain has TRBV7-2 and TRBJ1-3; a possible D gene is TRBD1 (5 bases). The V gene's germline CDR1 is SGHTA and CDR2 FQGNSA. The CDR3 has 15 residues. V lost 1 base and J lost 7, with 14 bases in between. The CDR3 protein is CASSLGGEGSNTIYF. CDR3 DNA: TGTGCCAGCAGCTTAGGAGGGGAGGGGAGCAACACCATATATTTT. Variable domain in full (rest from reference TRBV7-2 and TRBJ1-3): GAGVSQSPSNKVTEKGKDVELRCDPISGHTALYWYRQSLGQGLEFLIYFQGNSAPDKSGLPSDRFSAERTGGSVSTLTIQRTQQEDSAVYLCASSLGGEGSNTIYFGEGSWLTVV.

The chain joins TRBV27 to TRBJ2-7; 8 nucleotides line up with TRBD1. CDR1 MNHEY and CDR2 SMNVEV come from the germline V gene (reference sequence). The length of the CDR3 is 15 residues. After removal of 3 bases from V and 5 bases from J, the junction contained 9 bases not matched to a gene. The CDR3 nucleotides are TGTGCCAGCAGTTTGAGTCCGACAGGGGAGGACGAGCAGTACTTC. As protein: CASSLSPTGEDEQYF.